This is a list of T cell receptor beta chains from one sample in a study of blood T cells in healthy people across ages. TCRdb passed the 5' RACE reads through MiXCR, listing each CDR3 protein once. In the table there are around 800,000 distinct CDR3 sequences, roughly 24% of which are singletons. The same sample was also studied in work on T cells of mothers and their children.

The sequencing input was blood. These receptors came from a boy younger than 18 in good health. Each CDR3 is given with its conserved first and last residue. The D gene is left open where the match is weak. Clone size, where shown, is once, few, many, or a class for clones that have expanded.

CDR3 protein,CDR3 DNA,D gene,J gene,clone size,V gene
CASWVANTEAFF,TGTGCCAGCTGGGTTGCGAACACTGAAGCTTTCTTT,-,TRBJ1-1,-,TRBV28
CSARTGGSTDTQYF,TGCAGCGCGCGGACGGGAGGGAGCACAGATACGCAGTATTTT,TRBD2,TRBJ2-3,many,TRBV29-1
CASSWDRSREQYF,TGTGCCAGCAGCTGGGACCGGTCTCGGGAGCAGTACTTC,-,TRBJ2-7,-,TRBV7-2
CASRPGGTVSNEQFF,TGTGCCAGCCGGCCCGGGGGGACAGTGAGCAATGAGCAGTTCTTC,-,TRBJ2-1,few,TRBV12-3/TRBV12-4
CASSQEPGQGSENQKTDTQYF,TGCGCCAGCAGCCAGGAACCGGGACAGGGATCCGAAAACCAAAAAACAGATACGCAGTATTTT,TRBD1,TRBJ2-3,-,TRBV5-1
CSVGLAGGRDTQYF,TGCAGCGTTGGGCTAGCGGGGGGACGAGATACGCAGTATTTT,TRBD2,TRBJ2-3,few,TRBV29-1
CSTRLGPGVEETQYF,TGCAGCACCCGTCTCGGTCCAGGGGTTGAAGAGACCCAGTACTTC,-,TRBJ2-5,-,TRBV29-1
CAITRIAGTNEKLFF,TGTGCCATCACCCGGATTGCAGGGACTAATGAAAAACTGTTTTTT,-,TRBJ1-4,-,TRBV10-3
CASSIVASGYEQYF,TGTGCCAGTAGTATTGTGGCTAGCGGCTACGAGCAGTACTTC,TRBD2,TRBJ2-7,-,TRBV19
CASSQAGLAGGPSPDEQFF,TGTGCCAGTAGTCAGGCGGGACTAGCGGGAGGGCCTTCTCCCGATGAGCAGTTCTTC,TRBD2,TRBJ2-1,-,TRBV19
CASSLGGAPPVGEQYF,TGTGCCAGCAGCTTAGGGGGCGCCCCGCCGGTTGGCGAGCAGTACTTC,TRBD1,TRBJ2-7,-,TRBV5-6
CASESPSTDEQFF,TGTGCCAGCGAATCCCCTAGTACCGATGAGCAGTTCTTC,-,TRBJ2-1,few,TRBV28
CASSLSRVGYNEQFF,TGCGCCAGCAGCTTGTCCAGGGTGGGGTACAATGAGCAGTTCTTC,-,TRBJ2-1,-,TRBV5-1
CASSFSGTGDNQPQHF,TGTGCCAGCAGCTTTTCCGGGACAGGGGACAATCAGCCCCAGCATTTT,TRBD1,TRBJ1-5,-,TRBV7-8
CASSQESGGTYEQYF,TGCGCCAGCAGCCAAGAGTCGGGGGGGACCTACGAGCAGTACTTC,TRBD2,TRBJ2-7,few,TRBV4-1
CASSFRVREVSYGYTF,TGTGCCAGCAGTTTTAGAGTGAGGGAGGTCAGCTATGGCTACACCTTC,-,TRBJ1-2,few,TRBV28
CASSLAFGGAHNEQFF,TGTGCTAGCAGCTTAGCCTTCGGCGGGGCGCACAATGAGCAGTTCTTC,-,TRBJ2-1,-,TRBV7-7
CASSTGWGTARSQESQYF,TGTGCCAGCAGCACAGGGTGGGGGACAGCCAGGTCCCAAGAGTCCCAGTACTTC,TRBD1,TRBJ2-5,-,TRBV7-9
CASSYSGRGHYEQYF,TGTGCCAGCAGTTACTCTGGCAGGGGTCATTACGAGCAGTACTTC,-,TRBJ2-7,-,TRBV6-5
CASSLLGRAASSQETQYF,TGTGCCAGCAGTCTTCTAGGGAGGGCAGCTTCTTCCCAAGAGACCCAGTACTTC,TRBD2,TRBJ2-5,-,TRBV6-2/TRBV6-3
CSANPGGGNQPQHF,TGCAGTGCTAACCCAGGAGGGGGCAATCAGCCCCAGCATTTT,-,TRBJ1-5,-,TRBV20-1
CSVYRGSTGAFF,TGCAGCGTTTACAGAGGTTCCACTGGAGCTTTCTTT,-,TRBJ1-1,-,TRBV29-1
CASSLRLGRAPGYTF,TGCGCCAGCAGCTTGCGGTTGGGCAGGGCCCCTGGCTACACCTTC,-,TRBJ1-2,-,TRBV5-1
CASSAWGSYEQYF,TGTGCCAGCAGCGCCTGGGGGTCCTACGAGCAGTACTTC,-,TRBJ2-7,few,TRBV5-5
CASSEALRGYTQYF,TGTGCCAGCAGTGAGGCCCTCAGGGGTTATACGCAGTATTTT,-,TRBJ2-3,-,TRBV6-1
CASSGGVETQYF,TGTGCCAGCAGTGGGGGCGTGGAGACCCAGTACTTC,-,TRBJ2-5,-,TRBV4-2
CASSLGRSFYNSPLHF,TGCGCCAGCAGCTTAGGACGGAGCTTCTATAATTCACCCCTCCACTTT,-,TRBJ1-6,-,TRBV5-1
CARSGLTYEQYF,TGTGCCAGGTCGGGACTAACATACGAGCAGTACTTC,TRBD2,TRBJ2-7,-,TRBV2
CASSTSGGKTQYF,TGTGCCAGCAGTACTAGCGGGGGAAAGACCCAGTACTTC,TRBD2,TRBJ2-5,-,TRBV12-3/TRBV12-4